The 19 T cell receptor beta chains presented below share a single source sample, sequenced in a study of T cells in Graves' hyperthyroidism and ophthalmopathy. The investigators amplified TCR beta CDR3 regions from RNA transcripts. The study used the HTBI primer set for a first-round RT-PCR of the TCR CDR3. Using its own MiXCR run on the multiplex PCR reads, TCRdb lists one record per CDR3 protein. The table shows a few hundred thousand distinct CDR3 sequences, with approximately 14% occurring only once. The sequenced material came from blood. These receptors came from a young woman with Graves' hyperthyroidism that later progressed to Graves' ophthalmopathy.

This clonotype was seen at least ten times. This chain uses TRBV20-1 with TRBJ2-1, with 7 positions matching TRBD2. This CDR3 comprises 14 residues. J lost 4 bases, V lost 5 bases, and 8 bases had no gene match. Germline V gene data show CDR1 as DFQATT and CDR2 as SNEGSKA (reference sequence). CDR3 sequence reads: CSASTTSRYNEQFF. The CDR3 DNA reads TGCAGTGCTTCAACGACTAGCCGATACAATGAGCAGTTCTTC.

To note about this clonotype: This clone may be a read error of a much larger clone one base away. The rearrangement joins TRBV11-3 to TRBJ2-1, with 9 bases matching TRBD2. Germline-derived CDR1 and CDR2 are SGHNT and YENEEA. This CDR3 contains 15 residues. The CDR3 reads CASSPETGTSFEQSF. The CDR3 coding sequence is TGTGCCAGCAGCCCAGAGACAGGGACTAGCTTTGAGCAGTCCTTC.

This clonotype was counted only a few times. V is TRBV6-2 or TRBV6-3 and J is TRBJ2-3, with D tentatively TRBD2 (5 bases). Germline-derived CDR1 and CDR2 are MNHEY and SVGEGT. V was cut by 6 bases and J by 4 bases, with 14 bases left in between. This CDR3 contains 14 residues. The CDR3 spells CASRPGKFPDTQYF. For the CDR3, the DNA is TGTGCCAGCAGACCGGGGAAGTTTCCAGATACGCAGTATTTT.

This clonotype was seen repeatedly, ten times or more. The gene calls are TRBV7-9 and TRBJ2-7; D ambiguous. Germline CDR1 reads SEHNR; CDR2 reads FQNEAQ (reference sequence). The CDR3 length is 16 residues. V lost 4 bases, J lost 0 bases, and 16 bases lay in between. The CDR3 here is CASSSSPGSNSYEQYF. Here the CDR3 DNA reads TGTGCCAGCAGCTCCTCGCCGGGCTCAAACTCCTACGAGCAGTACTTC.

This clonotype was seen at least ten times. The chain has TRBV18 and TRBJ1-2, with a possible D match to TRBD1 (5 bases). V was pared by 3 bases and J by 1 base, with 12 bases between. Germline V lookup: CDR1 KGHSH, CDR2 LQKENI. The CDR3 consists of 15 residues. The CDR3, as DNA: TGTGCCAGCTCACCCCTTGGGGGTCTTAACTATGGCTACACCTTC. Residues: CASSPLGGLNYGYTF.

This clonotype occurred a few times. The rearrangement links TRBV6-1 to TRBJ2-1; 7 bases are a match to TRBD2. Germline assignment: CDR1 MNHNS and CDR2 SASEGT. The CDR3 consists of 13 residues. Germline trimming cut 8 bases from V and 5 bases from J; bases unmatched to any gene: 6. CDR3 bases: TGTGCCAGCCAGCGGGGCGAGAACAATGAGCAGTTCTTC. Its translation is CASQRGENNEQFF.

This clonotype showed up many times. The CDR3 DNA follows: TGTGCCAGCAGCTTAGGCACAGGCCTACTTACCTACGAGCAGTACTTC. It codes for CASSLGTGLLTYEQYF. This chain uses TRBV7-2 with TRBJ2-7; D may be TRBD1 (5 bases). Trimming left V 1 base short and J 2 bases short, with 15 bases between. Per germline, CDR1 SGHTA and CDR2 FQGNSA. The CDR3 has 16 residues.

This clonotype has only a few counts. The rearrangement uses TRBV20-1 and TRBJ2-1; TRBD2 aligns across 10 bases. The CDR3 sequence is 14 residues long. Germline-derived CDR1 and CDR2 are DFQATT and SNEGSKA (reference sequence). V gave up 7 bases and J gave up 8 bases; unmatched junction bases: 11. This CDR3 is CSGPDRLAGHEQFF. In nucleotides, the CDR3 is TGCAGTGGCCCAGATCGACTAGCGGGCCATGAGCAGTTCTTC.

This clonotype has a handful of counts. V gene TRBV15 combines with J gene TRBJ2-5, with D possibly being TRBD1 or TRBD2 (5 bases each). Trimming stripped 5 bases from V and 4 bases from J, with 20 bases between. Germline loops: CDR1 LNHNV, CDR2 YYDKDF (reference sequence). CDR3 length: 16 amino acids. The CDR3 DNA reads TGTGCCACCAGCCTCGGGACGACACTCGGCCTAGAGACCCAGTACTTC. Residues: CATSLGTTLGLETQYF. Supplemented by reference TRBV15 and TRBJ2-5, the full variable domain reads DAMVIQNPRYQVTQFGKPVTLSCSQTLNHNVMYWYQQKSSQAPKLLFHYYDKDFNNEADTPDNFQSRRPNTSFCFLDIRSPGLGDTAMYLCATSLGTTLGLETQYFGPGTRLLVL.

A few counts support this clonotype. V is TRBV7-2 and J is TRBJ1-6; unclear D gene. From germline, CDR1 is SGHTA and CDR2 FQGNSA. The CDR3 contains 16 residues. V lost 2 bases to trimming and J lost 7 bases, with 15 bases between them. The CDR3 DNA reads TGTGCCAGCAGCTTACTGGCCGTGTGGGCGAATTCACCCCTCCACTTT. It is translated as CASSLLAVWANSPLHF.

The J gene is TRBJ1-6, the V gene TRBV7-9; a weak D match, TRBD1 (5 bases). This CDR3 has 16 residues. Germline loops: CDR1 SEHNR, CDR2 FQNEAQ (reference sequence). The ends were cut back, 7 bases at V and 5 bases at J, with 18 bases in the middle. The CDR3 DNA reads as TGTGCCAGCAACCCCGTGGGGGATACGGATAATTCACCCCTCCACTTT. This encodes CASNPVGDTDNSPLHF.

This clonotype was observed at least ten times. This rearrangement joins TRBV7-8 to TRBJ2-1, with D possibly TRBD2 on 6 matching bases. V was cut by 7 bases and J by 4 bases, with 23 bases left in between. CDR3 length equals 17 residues. CDR1 SGHVS and CDR2 FQNEAQ come from the germline V gene. The CDR3 bases are TGTGCCAGCATACTGTCGGAGGGCACTAGCCTATACAATGAGCAGTTCTTC. It specifies CASILSEGTSLYNEQFF.

The chain carries TRBV20-1 and TRBJ2-1; D tentatively reads TRBD1 or TRBD2 (6 bases each). There are 16 residues in the CDR3. CDR1 DFQATT and CDR2 SNEGSKA come from the germline V gene (reference sequence). Trimming pared 2 bases from V and 8 bases from J, leaving 22 bases between. CDR3 amino acids: CSARSPGGTFHDEQFF. In nucleotides, the CDR3 is TGCAGTGCTAGATCCCCTGGCGGGACATTTCATGATGAGCAGTTCTTC.

This clonotype showed up many times. V gene TRBV27 combines with J gene TRBJ1-6; TRBD1 might be the D (6 bases). This CDR3 region has 14 residues. V lost 5 bases and J lost 9, with 14 bases in between. Germline V lookup: CDR1 MNHEY, CDR2 SMNVEV (reference sequence). Here the CDR3 DNA reads TGTGCCAGCAGTGCACAGGGTGGATCTTCACCCCTCCACTTT. Translation: CASSAQGGSSPLHF.

In its sample, this clonotype was seen a few times. V gene TRBV4-2 combines with J gene TRBJ1-5; TRBD1 is a possible D gene (5 bases). Germline V gives CDR1 LGHNA, CDR2 YNFKEQ. Trimming pared 0 bases from V and 6 bases from J, leaving 9 bases between. The CDR3 covers 14 residues. CDR3 region: CASSQDWGAQPQHF. In DNA, the CDR3 is TGTGCCAGCAGCCAAGACTGGGGCGCTCAGCCCCAGCATTTT.

The rearrangement joins TRBV20-1 to TRBJ1-2; a possible D gene is TRBD1 (5 bases). V was trimmed by 5 bases and J by 4 bases, leaving 11 bases between them. Germline V gene data show CDR1 as DFQATT and CDR2 as SNEGSKA (reference sequence). This CDR3 region has 12 residues. The CDR3 sequence is CSAAEGIYGYTF. Written as DNA, the CDR3 is TGCAGTGCTGCGGAGGGGATCTATGGCTACACCTTC.

The sample holds many counts of this clonotype. The chain carries TRBV7-9 and TRBJ1-1, with D possibly matching TRBD1 (6 bases). CDR3 size: 16 residues. CDR1 is SEHNR and CDR2 is FQNEAQ in the germline V gene (reference sequence). Trimming took 5 bases from V and 1 from J, leaving 17 bases between them. Here the CDR3 reads CASSPPGGARNTEAFF. The CDR3 DNA sequence: TGTGCCAGCAGCCCCCCCGGGGGGGCGAGGAACACTGAAGCTTTCTTT.

In regard to this clonotype: A much larger clone is a single base away; this may be a read error. V and J are TRBV2 and TRBJ2-7; D perhaps matches TRBD1 (6 bases). The germline V gene encodes CDR1 SNHLY and CDR2 FYNNEI. CDR3 length equals 12 residues. DNA of the CDR3: TGTGCCAGCGTAGTGGGGGCGCGCGAGCAGCACTTC. This codes for CASVVGAREQHF. The variable domain in full, with the rest retrieved from reference TRBV2 and TRBJ2-7, is EPEVTQTPSHQVTQMGQEVILRCVPISNHLYFYWYRQILGQKVEFLVSFYNNEISEKSEIFDDQFSVERPDGSNFTLKIRSTKLEDSAMYFCASVVGAREQHFGPGTRLTVT.

This clonotype was detected ten times or more. At one end, the junction sequence differs from germline, possibly due to a read error. The chain employs TRBV11-2 and TRBJ2-1, with D perhaps matching TRBD2 (7 bases). The CDR3 is made up of 17 amino acids. Germline V gene lookup returns CDR1 SGHAT and CDR2 FQNNGV. The CDR3 region has the DNA TGTGCCAGCAGCTTAGTCCGCGGGGGCAGCTCCTACAATGAGCAGCTCTTC. This codes for CASSLVRGGSSYNEQLF.